This T cell receptor beta chain was captured in a study of T cell responses to AZD1222 COVID-19 vaccine (dated by TCRdb to 2020 to 2023). Regarding the complete study: A total of around 240 trial participants underwent TCR sequencing, of whom 200 to 220 received two doses of AZD1222 and 26 received two doses of the MenACWY control vaccine. Trial participants were enrolled by age into subgroups of 18-55, 56-69 and 70-plus years, and roughly 150, 30 and 60 TCR-sequenced participants, respectively, were included in these subgroups. What the work shows at the level of the full study, not this receptor alone: Reportedly, close to half of the unique spike-specific TCRs recognized epitopes lying outside the regions that are mutated in the B.1.351 and B.1.1.7 variants. The vaccine-associated CD4 TCRs covered the entire spike protein, and the dominant responses fell in regions 160-218 and 743-854. Participants were mostly white British and included more females than males, and it was suggested by the authors that clonal diversity may have been underestimated. Conclusions about previously exposed vaccinees are limited, since just 6 or 7 AZD1222 recipients were seropositive for SARS-CoV-2 at baseline. After two AZD1222 doses, spike-specific TCR breadth and depth were significantly higher than at day 0 and than in MenACWY recipients. The 56-69-year group was small, and its depth increase did not reach significance, likely because of low power. Because no day 14 peak-response samples were available, repertoires were characterized only after the peak T cell response.

The meaning of the sample's time point label: about 28 days (+/-7) after the second vaccine dose. The sample's treatment or condition label, in plain terms: meningococcal conjugate vaccine given as trial control. The vaccinee samples were drawn from two UK trials, COV001 and COV002, one of which was a single-blind randomized controlled phase 2/3 trial testing AZD1222 (ChAdOx1 nCoV-19) in healthy adults. For TCRbeta chain sequencing, PBMC samples from trial participants were taken at day 0 and at day 28 after the second dose. The trim is 6 bases for V and 0 bases for J, with a gap of 9 bases between the germline ends. Per the germline V gene, LGHNT is the CDR1 and FRNRAP is the CDR2. There are 14 amino acids in the CDR3, from cysteine to phenylalanine inclusive. The DNA shown is the 42-base CDR3, in frame from base 1. Concerning this clone itself: Its cognate antigen has yet to be identified. Base qualities are not recorded, but no much larger clone differs from it by a single base.

The CDR3 regions of human TCRbeta chains were analyzed by immunosequencing. The paper's processing steps were these. TCRs in the repertoires were compared against a reference library of SARS-CoV-2-specific TCRs that had been generated with the MIRA antigen-specificity platform. Breadth was defined as the fraction of unique TCRs that were SARS-CoV-2-associated, and depth was defined as the fraction of total T cells that were SARS-CoV-2-associated. Using the MIRA data, every spike-specific TCR was mapped to the spike region that the TCR reacted to and assigned to either a CD4 or a CD8 class. Log10-transformed breadth and depth values were compared by one-way ANOVA with Sidak's multiple comparisons tests. Entries here come from immuneACCESS through TCRdb and include only in-frame sequences with V and J called. Some clones fail to appear in such tables; in the studies checked, an unresolved V gene covers under half of the shortfall, and the cause of the remainder is unknown. V, J and clone size were drawn from that table, and D and trimming were deduced from the DNA. This sample lists roughly 43,000 clones; 80% were detected once. Roughly a fifth of the sample is held by the ten biggest clonotypes.

The chain was built from TRBV12-5 and TRBJ1-5; confidence is insufficient to name the D gene. The sequenced sample was peripheral blood, obtained 28 days after the second dose of the MenACWY control vaccine. The clonotype comes from an adult who received the MenACWY meningococcal vaccine as a control. The CDR3 protein sequence reads: CASGPDNSNQPQHF. The DNA reads TGTGCTAGTGGCCCCGACAATAGCAATCAGCCCCAGCATTTT.